The rows below give T cell receptor beta chains drawn from one sample of a study of T cell changes during pregnancy in multiple sclerosis. Repertoires were generated with immunoSEQ multiplex PCR, while TCRdb's copy carries only in-frame clones and drops some. Of about 67,000 clones listed, approximately 90% are singletons. The sequenced sample was peripheral blood, obtained after pregnancy. Source of these receptors: a female donor with multiple sclerosis, enrolled in a pregnancy study. Each CDR3 is given with its conserved first and last residue. D genes are given only for firm matches. Size is omitted from some rows. Given values are once, few, many or a class for expanded clones.

cdr3_aa cdr3_nt v_call clone_size d_call j_call
CASSLRAGAYEQYF TGTGCCAGCAGTTTGAGAGCGGGAGCGTACGAGCAGTACTTC TRBV27 NA TRBD2 TRBJ2-7
CASSLAGLLKPHEQYF TGTGCCAGCAGCTTAGCGGGTCTCCTCAAGCCCCACGAGCAGTACTTC TRBV13 once NA TRBJ2-7
CAISEGTGPGGYTF TGTGCCATCAGTGAGGGGACAGGTCCGGGTGGCTACACCTTC TRBV10-3 NA TRBD1 TRBJ1-2
CASSSDTSGRLYTDTQYF TGCGCCAGCAGCTCAGATACTAGCGGGAGACTGTACACAGATACGCAGTATTTT TRBV5-1 NA TRBD2 TRBJ2-3
CAWFRTGLTSGNTIYF TGTGCCTGGTTCCGGACAGGGCTTACCTCTGGAAACACCATATATTTT TRBV30 NA TRBD1 TRBJ1-3
CAISVSDADTQYF TGTGCCATCAGTGTGAGTGATGCAGATACGCAGTATTTT TRBV10-3 NA NA TRBJ2-3
CASSLVPGAGGYEQYF TGCGCCAGCAGCTTGGTTCCCGGGGCCGGAGGGTACGAGCAGTACTTC TRBV5-1 NA NA TRBJ2-7
CASSKSQGTQETQYF TGCGCCAGCAGCAAGTCGCAGGGTACACAAGAGACCCAGTACTTC TRBV5-1 NA NA TRBJ2-5
CASSRDRRNEKLFF TGTGCCAGCAGCAGGGACAGGCGTAATGAAAAACTGTTTTTT TRBV6-5 NA TRBD1 TRBJ1-4
CASSTKRPGQGWSTSNQPQHF TGTGCCAGTAGTACGAAAAGACCGGGACAGGGGTGGTCCACTAGCAATCAGCCCCAGCATTTT TRBV19 NA TRBD1 TRBJ1-5
CASGLSVGGGYNEQFF TGTGCTAGTGGTTTGAGTGTGGGAGGGGGGTACAATGAGCAGTTCTTC TRBV12-5 NA NA TRBJ2-1
CASSPITGGMQGTEAFF TGTGCCAGCAGTCCGATAACAGGGGGCATGCAGGGCACTGAAGCTTTCTTT TRBV7-3 NA TRBD1 TRBJ1-1
CASNEGGRYEQYF TGTGCCAGTAATGAGGGAGGTCGGTACGAGCAGTACTTC TRBV19 few NA TRBJ2-7
CASRQAGGGYNEQFF TGCGCCAGCAGGCAAGCGGGAGGAGGGTACAATGAGCAGTTCTTC TRBV10-2 NA TRBD2 TRBJ2-1
CASKAGPLNTEAFF TGTGCCAGCAAGGCGGGACCTTTGAACACTGAAGCTTTCTTT TRBV27 NA NA TRBJ1-1
CASRPGTGRNTEAFF TGTGCCAGCCGTCCCGGGACAGGACGGAACACTGAAGCTTTCTTT TRBV2 NA TRBD1 TRBJ1-1
CASRGQDGYTF TGTGCCAGCAGAGGACAGGATGGCTACACCTTC TRBV21-1 NA NA TRBJ1-2
CAISEGTGTEKLFF TGTGCCATCAGTGAGGGGACAGGGACTGAAAAACTGTTTTTT TRBV10-3 NA TRBD1 TRBJ1-4
CASSPPALQETQYF TGTGCCAGCTCACCACCCGCACTTCAAGAGACCCAGTACTTC TRBV18 NA NA TRBJ2-5
CASGTSGANEQFF TGTGCCAGCGGGACTAGCGGGGCCAATGAGCAGTTCTTC TRBV7-9 NA TRBD2 TRBJ2-1
CSVEVRAGTYGYTF TGCAGCGTTGAAGTTAGGGCAGGGACTTATGGCTACACCTTC TRBV29-1 NA NA TRBJ1-2
CAISKRDNEYYEQYF TGTGCCATCTCGAAGCGGGACAACGAATACTACGAGCAGTACTTC TRBV10-3 NA NA TRBJ2-7
CASSLTRGSYNEQFF TGTGCCAGCAGTTTGACTAGAGGTTCCTACAATGAGCAGTTCTTC TRBV27 NA NA TRBJ2-1
CASSEESGAGEKLFF TGCGCCAGCAGTGAGGAGTCAGGGGCAGGGGAAAAACTGTTTTTT TRBV10-1 NA NA TRBJ1-4
CASSQDRSKGEKLFF TGTGCCAGCAGCCAAGACAGGTCAAAAGGGGAAAAACTGTTTTTT TRBV6-6 NA NA TRBJ1-4
CASSTGTSEAFF TGTGCCAGCAGTACCGGGACAAGCGAAGCTTTCTTT TRBV5-6 NA NA TRBJ1-1
CATSDGPRDLYGHNEQFF TGTGCCACCAGCGACGGCCCCCGGGACTTGTATGGGCACAATGAGCAGTTCTTC TRBV15 NA NA TRBJ2-1
CASSNIRFTDTQYF TGCGCCAGCAGTAATATTCGGTTCACAGATACGCAGTATTTT TRBV23-1 NA NA TRBJ2-3
CASSLGGLSGNTIYF TGTGCCAGCAGCTTGGGGGGACTCTCTGGAAACACCATATATTTT TRBV5-8 NA NA TRBJ1-3
CASSPLQGMEETQYF TGCGCCAGCAGCCCCCTACAGGGGATGGAAGAGACCCAGTACTTC TRBV5-1 NA TRBD1 TRBJ2-5
CASSLGRGYEQYF TGTGCCAGCAGCTTAGGCCGGGGTTACGAGCAGTACTTC TRBV13 NA NA TRBJ2-7
CASSPYAGELFF TGTGCCAGCAGCCCCTACGCCGGGGAGCTGTTTTTT TRBV7-8 NA NA TRBJ2-2
CASSLGRQSEQYF TGTGCCAGCAGCCTCGGGCGACAGAGTGAGCAGTACTTC TRBV7-2 NA NA TRBJ2-7
CASSLGDIHTEAFF TGCGCCAGCAGCTTGGGGGACATTCACACTGAAGCTTTCTTT TRBV5-1 NA NA TRBJ1-1
CASTTDRENTEAFF TGTGCCAGTACCACGGACAGGGAGAACACTGAAGCTTTCTTT TRBV19 NA TRBD1 TRBJ1-1
CASSDGAGSSAYEQYF TGTGCCAGCAGCGACGGGGCGGGAAGCTCTGCCTACGAGCAGTACTTC TRBV5-6 NA NA TRBJ2-7
CASSRREGREGYEQYF TGTGCCAGCAGCCGGAGGGAGGGGCGGGAGGGCTACGAGCAGTACTTC TRBV21-1 NA NA TRBJ2-7
CASSPVDSGKENTGELFF TGCGCCAGCAGCCCCGTCGATAGCGGGAAAGAAAACACCGGGGAGCTGTTTTTT TRBV4-3 NA TRBD2 TRBJ2-2
CASSTLGQPNYGYTF TGTGCCAGTAGTACTCTCGGACAACCTAACTATGGCTACACCTTC TRBV19 NA NA TRBJ1-2
CASSPGSTGVDTQYF TGCGCCAGCAGCCCGGGAAGCACAGGGGTAGATACGCAGTATTTT TRBV5-1 NA TRBD1 TRBJ2-3
CASSYSAGGPADTQYF TGTGCCAGCAGTTACTCTGCGGGAGGGCCTGCGGATACGCAGTATTTT TRBV6-5 NA TRBD2 TRBJ2-3
CASSDDINTEAFF TGTGCCAGCAGCGATGACATCAACACTGAAGCTTTCTTT TRBV5-4 NA NA TRBJ1-1
CASSNDRDGYTF TGTGCCAGCAGTAATGACAGGGATGGCTACACCTTC TRBV7-9 NA TRBD1 TRBJ1-2
CASSDEVESEQYF TGTGCCAGCAGTGACGAGGTCGAAAGCGAGCAGTACTTC TRBV2 NA NA TRBJ2-7
CASSFETGETQYF TGTGCCAGCAGCTTTGAGACAGGGGAGACCCAGTACTTC TRBV5-8 NA TRBD1 TRBJ2-5
CASSPTYQETQYF TGTGCCAGCTCACCGACATACCAAGAGACCCAGTACTTC TRBV18 NA NA TRBJ2-5
CASSRGNEKLFF TGTGCCAGCTCACGGGGGAATGAAAAACTGTTTTTT TRBV7-9 NA NA TRBJ1-4
CASSLGDRDDQPQHF TGTGCCAGCAGCTTGGGGGACAGGGACGATCAGCCCCAGCATTTT TRBV5-6 NA TRBD1 TRBJ1-5
CASSLEGVAQPQHF TGTGCCAGCAGCTTGGAAGGGGTGGCTCAGCCCCAGCATTTT TRBV5-6 once NA TRBJ1-5
CASSFRRTGSKRTDTQYF TGTGCCAGCAGTTTCCGTCGGACAGGTTCAAAGCGCACAGATACGCAGTATTTT TRBV27 NA TRBD1 TRBJ2-3
CASSSGTVSYNEQFF TGCGCCAGCAGCTCCGGGACAGTCTCCTACAATGAGCAGTTCTTC TRBV5-1 NA TRBD1 TRBJ2-1
CSVQAGGLGYTF TGCAGCGTTCAGGCGGGGGGACTTGGCTACACCTTC TRBV29-1 few NA TRBJ1-2
CASTKGRSSYNEQFF TGTGCCAGCACCAAGGGGCGGAGCTCCTACAATGAGCAGTTCTTC TRBV19 NA NA TRBJ2-1
CASSLQPPGLAVYNEQFF TGCGCCAGCAGCTTACAACCTCCGGGACTAGCGGTATACAATGAGCAGTTCTTC TRBV5-1 NA TRBD2 TRBJ2-1
CASSLGSPMNTEAFF TGTGCCAGCAGTTTAGGTAGCCCAATGAACACTGAAGCTTTCTTT TRBV28 once NA TRBJ1-1
CASSRASGAQETQYF TGTGCCAGCAGCCGAGCGAGCGGGGCCCAAGAGACCCAGTACTTC TRBV4-2 NA TRBD2 TRBJ2-5